This TCR beta chain was found in a study of T cell responses to AZD1222 COVID-19 vaccine (dated by TCRdb to the early 2020s). In terms of the full investigation: A total of roughly 240 trial participants underwent TCR sequencing, of whom about 200 received two doses of AZD1222 and about 25 received two doses of the MenACWY control vaccine. Enrollment into the trials was organized by age into subgroups of 18-55, 56-69 and 70-plus years, and those subgroups contained roughly 140, 27 and 60 TCR-sequenced participants, respectively.

The full study reports these points: The 56-69-year group was small, and its depth increase did not reach significance, likely because of low power. Because no day 14 peak-response samples were available, repertoires were characterized only after the peak T cell response. Most participants were white British and females outnumbered males, and the authors suggested that clonal diversity may have been underestimated. Conclusions about previously exposed vaccinees are limited because only five or six AZD1222 recipients were SARS-CoV-2 seropositive at baseline. CD4 TCRs associated with the vaccine covered the entire spike protein, and the dominant responses were in regions 160-218 and 743-854. A significant rise in spike-specific TCR breadth and depth was observed after two AZD1222 doses relative to day 0 and relative to MenACWY recipients. Nearly half of unique spike-specific TCRs reportedly recognized epitopes outside regions mutated in the B.1.351 and B.1.1.7 variants.

The CDR3 regions of human TCRbeta chains were subjected to immunosequencing. Turning to the authors' computational methods: TCRs in the repertoires were compared against a reference library of SARS-CoV-2-specific TCRs that had been generated with the MIRA antigen-specificity platform. Breadth meant the fraction of unique TCRs that were SARS-CoV-2-associated, whereas depth meant the fraction of total T cells that were SARS-CoV-2-associated. Using the MIRA data, each spike-specific TCR was assigned both to the spike region to which the TCR was reactive and to a CD4 or CD8 class. Log10-transformed breadth and depth values were compared by one-way ANOVA with Sidak's multiple comparisons tests. As stored in TCRdb, this immuneACCESS dataset retains in-frame rearrangements with V and J assigned. A fraction of the clones does not appear; measured against another copy, unresolved V genes explain less than half of the discrepancy, and the remainder lacks a known reason. V, J and clone size reflect that table, while D and trimming were determined from the DNA. Here the sample has 200,000 or so clones; about 93% occur a single time. The ten largest clones take up roughly 1% of the sample.

V gives up 2 bases and J gives up 0 bases, and the segment between their germline ends measures 7 bases. The CDR3 measures 14 amino acids from cysteine to phenylalanine. Solely the CDR3 DNA is kept, with 42 bases framed from the first base. CDR1 is given as MNHEY and CDR2 as SMNVEV, both from the germline V gene (reference sequence). Turning to this clone: Its cognate antigen has yet to be identified. The input lacks base qualities; no much larger clone sits a single base away.

The time point label on this specimen signifies: about 28 days (+/-7) after the second vaccine dose. AZD1222 recipients with second doses at about 4 weeks or about 12 weeks were pooled, because spike-specific TCR depth and breadth did not differ between schedules. Vaccinee samples came from UK trials COV001 and COV002, including a single-blind randomized controlled phase 2/3 trial of AZD1222 (ChAdOx1 nCoV-19) in healthy adults. For TCRbeta chain sequencing, PBMC samples were collected from trial participants at day 0 and at day 28 after the second dose. The V and J genes are TRBV27 and TRBJ1-1, with no confident D gene call. The sequencing used peripheral blood, collected 28 days after the second AZD1222 dose. The clonotype originates from an adult who received the AZD1222 COVID-19 vaccine. The CDR3 protein is CASSLRSMNTEAFF. The sequence in DNA is TGTGCCAGCAGTTTACGCAGCATGAACACTGAAGCTTTCTTT.